This TCR beta chain originates from a study of blood T cell repertoires in COVID-19 (dated by TCRdb to about 2020). About the investigation overall: Samples covering the acute and convalescent phases of COVID-19 were provided by collaborators in the United States, Italy and Spain. Nearly every sample came with metadata listing a de-identified subject ID, COVID-19 status, age in years and sex. The material from the prospective study consisted of cDNA or gDNA derived from T cells, B-cell-depleted T cells, or PBMCs. The samples were drawn from two sources: the first 160 participants of the ongoing ImmuneRACE study, and 950 to 1,500 subjects contributed by 6 global collaborators. Where available, HLA class I and class II types were obtained from metadata supplied by the sample provider rather than from assay-based typing. The repertoires were made available in a free public database intended to serve as a resource for research on the immune response to SARS-CoV-2. The dataset comprised deeply sampled blood TCRbeta repertoires from subjects exposed to, actively infected with, or recovered from COVID-19. Study-wide findings and limitations: Clinical and demographic metadata were provided uncurated, with the amount varying by source and participant.

Deletion took 0 bases off V and 7 bases off J, with a span of 13 bases between the germline ends. CDR1 and CDR2 (LGHDT, YNNKEL) derive from the germline V gene (reference sequence). Inclusive of the bounding cysteine and phenylalanine, the CDR3 is 14 residues long. The sequence is cut down to CDR3 DNA, 42 bases in frame from base 1. As regards this clone: Its recognized antigen is unknown. Base qualities are missing; no much larger clone stands one base away.

TCRbeta CDR3 regions were amplified from genomic DNA by means of the immunoSEQ Assay, a bias-controlled multiplex PCR. The study's processing was this. The number of nucleated cells in each sample was estimated by amplification of reference gene primers within the assay. To quantify the absolute abundance of each unique TCRbeta CDR3 rearrangement, sequence reads were collapsed and filtered. For each sample, productive Simpson clonality was calculated by taking the square root of Simpson's diversity index across productive rearrangements. In TCRdb, the immuneACCESS table is reduced to in-frame sequences with V and J assigned. These tables do not hold every clone; where another copy was compared, an unresolved V gene accounts for under half, and the others remain unexplained. V and J calls and clone size are given by that table; D and trimming were obtained from the DNA. This sample comprises 400,000 to 500,000 clones, 80% to 90% of them detected only once. More than 1.4% of the sample is taken by the ten largest.

Each collaborating institution followed its own protocols to collect whole blood in K2EDTA tubes. For TCRbeta analysis, collaborators shipped samples as frozen whole blood, isolated PBMCs, or DNA extracted from either of those sample types. Here the chain combines TRBV3-1 (or the pseudogene TRBV3-2) and TRBJ2-7; the D gene is not confidently resolved. This receptor was obtained from a woman aged 25 to 39 with active or convalescent COVID-19. Sample: peripheral blood. This receptor has the CDR3 CASSQEWLESEQYF. The DNA reads TGTGCCAGCAGCCAAGAATGGTTGGAGTCGGAGCAGTACTTC.